The 11 T cell receptor beta chains reported below all come from one sample, sequenced in a study of blood T cell repertoires in COVID-19 (TCRdb year 2020). Preparation of the library involved the immunoSEQ multiplex PCR assay. The table was pulled from immuneACCESS by TCRdb, which kept in-frame rearrangements only. Such tables lose some clones; where checked, under half of the loss comes from unresolved V genes, and the rest has no known cause. A total of some 260,000 clones appear in this sample, approximately 89% of them only once. The ten top clones hold about 9.4% of the sample. The sequenced sample consisted of peripheral blood. Receptor source: a woman aged 70-85 years with COVID-19, enrolled during active disease.

The chain joins TRBV29-1 to TRBJ1-6; D is ambiguous. Germline V CDR1 and CDR2: SQVTM, ANQGSEA. V was cut by 4 bases and J by 7 bases, with 11 bases left in between. This CDR3 comprises 13 residues. CDR3 protein: CSVAGERNSPLHF. The DNA of the CDR3 is TGCAGCGTTGCCGGGGAGAGAAATTCACCCCTCCACTTT.

This sequence joins TRBV28 and TRBJ2-6, with D perhaps matching TRBD1 (6 bases). Trimming cost V 5 bases and J 0 bases, with 14 bases left between them. Germline CDR1 reads MDHEN; CDR2 reads SYDVKM. The length of the CDR3 is 17 residues. The CDR3 DNA follows: TGTGCCAGCAGTCGGATGAGAGGGGGCTCTGGGGCCAACGTCCTGACTTTC. As protein: CASSRMRGGSGANVLTF.

The rearrangement joins TRBV19 to TRBJ1-1; D not certain. The CDR3 is 13 amino acids. Trimming pared 4 bases from V and 0 bases from J, leaving 6 bases between. Looked up from germline, CDR1 is LNHDA and CDR2 is SQIVND (reference sequence). The CDR3 reads CASSTVLNTEAFF. For the CDR3, the DNA is TGTGCCAGTAGTACAGTACTGAACACTGAAGCTTTCTTT.

The J gene is TRBJ2-3, the V gene TRBV11-2, with TRBD2 matching 12 bases. V shed 6 bases and J 2 bases; nucleotides not matched to a gene: 6. The CDR3 sequence is 16 residues long. CDR1 and CDR2 from the germline V gene are SGHAT and FQNNGV. The CDR3 spells CASRAPSGRATDTQYF. CDR3 nucleotides: TGTGCCAGCAGGGCACCTAGCGGGAGGGCCACAGATACGCAGTATTTT. Looking up the rest from reference TRBV11-2 and TRBJ2-3 gives the full variable domain: EAGVAQSPRYKIIEKRQSVAFWCNPISGHATLYWYQQILGQGPKLLIQFQNNGVVDDSQLPKDRFSAERLKGVDSTLKIQPAKLEDSAVYLCASRAPSGRATDTQYFGPGTRLTVL.

This sequence joins TRBV12-3 or TRBV12-4 and TRBJ1-2; 8 bases align to TRBD1. The ends lost 6 bases at V and 8 bases at J; junction bases unmatched: 8. This CDR3 has 13 amino acids. CDR3 sequence: CASSLDRERGYTF. CDR3 coding DNA: TGTGCCAGCAGCTTGGACAGGGAGCGCGGCTACACCTTC.

The chain joins TRBV11-1 to TRBJ1-2; D is ambiguous. The CDR3 covers 13 residues. V was pared by 4 bases and J by 2 bases, with 8 bases between. Looked up from germline, CDR1 is SGHAT and CDR2 is FQDESV (reference sequence). The CDR3 sequence is CASSSARNYGYTF. CDR3 nucleotides: TGTGCCAGCAGCTCCGCGAGGAACTATGGCTACACCTTC.

The gene calls are TRBV5-1 and TRBJ2-5; TRBD1 aligns across 9 bases. V was clipped by 3 bases and J by 5 bases; unmatched bases: 8. The CDR3 totals 15 residues. Germline V lookup: CDR1 SGHRS, CDR2 YFSETQ. The CDR3 DNA is TGCGCCAGCAGCTCTTTCGGACAGGGGATGGAGACCCAGTACTTC. This translates into CASSSFGQGMETQYF.

This chain links TRBV6-6 with TRBJ2-7, with 9 bases fitting TRBD2. CDR1 is MNHNY and CDR2 is SVGAGI in the germline V gene (reference sequence). Unmatched junction bases numbered 7, after V lost 10 bases and J lost 3 bases. CDR3 length equals 13 residues. The CDR3 spells CAIATSGLYEQYF. The DNA of the CDR3 is TGTGCCATAGCGACTAGCGGCCTCTACGAGCAGTACTTC.

The V call is TRBV20-1, the J call TRBJ2-7; 7 nucleotides line up with TRBD2. J gave up 6 bases and V 3 bases, and 8 bases lay outside the gene matches. The CDR3 length is 13 residues. Germline CDR1 reads DFQATT; CDR2 reads SNEGSKA (reference sequence). The CDR3 here is CSASKTREGEQYF. Here the CDR3 DNA reads TGCAGTGCTAGTAAAACCAGGGAGGGCGAGCAGTACTTC.

The genes are TRBV19 and TRBJ1-5; 7 bases map to TRBD1. The CDR3 extends over 13 amino acids. Germline CDR1 reads LNHDA; CDR2 reads SQIVND (reference sequence). V dropped 5 bases and J dropped 9; count of bases not matched to a gene: 7. The CDR3 reads CASSEGQKTPQHF. The CDR3 DNA reads as TGTGCCAGTAGTGAGGGACAGAAAACGCCCCAGCATTTT. Combining the CDR3 with reference TRBV19 and TRBJ1-5 gives the whole variable domain DGGITQSPKYLFRKEGQNVTLSCEQNLNHDAMYWYRQDPGQGLRLIYYSQIVNDFQKGDIAEGYSVSREKKESFPLTVTSAQKNPTAFYLCASSEGQKTPQHFGDGTRLSIL.

This clone was recorded only once. The gene calls are TRBV14 and TRBJ2-7; the D gene is possibly TRBD2 (5 bases). Deletions cut 1 base from V and 7 bases from J, with 14 bases between. The germline CDR1 and CDR2 sequences are SGHDN and FVKESK. The CDR3 has 14 amino acids. In DNA, the CDR3 is TGTGCCAGCAGCCAAGGGATCATGGGAGCAGAGCAGTACTTC. This sequence encodes CASSQGIMGAEQYF.